The 6 T cell receptor beta chains below were found in one sample sequenced in a study of blood T cells in healthy people across ages. Combining a sample-barcoded 5' primer with a J-beta primer mix, a second PCR ran for roughly 7 to 12 cycles. A single record per CDR3 protein comes from TCRdb applying MiXCR to the 5' RACE reads. The repertoire holds 1.5 million to 2 million distinct CDR3 sequences, with approximately 28% as singletons. The sequencing input was blood. The receptors originated from a woman between 25 and 40 years old in good health.

This clonotype was seen repeatedly, ten times or more. The chain joins TRBV6-5 to TRBJ2-7, with D unresolved. Germline V gives CDR1 MNHEY, CDR2 SVGAGI. The length of the CDR3 is 14 residues. V was shortened by 7 bases and J by 3 bases, with 16 bases between the two germline ends. The CDR3: CASTSDKMSYEQYF. The CDR3 coding sequence is TGTGCCAGCACCTCAGATAAAATGAGCTACGAGCAGTACTTC.

In its sample, this clonotype was seen a few times. The CDR3 is CASSQGTNAYEQYF. CDR3 nucleotides: TGCGCCAGCAGCCAAGGGACTAACGCCTACGAGCAGTACTTC. The chain is built from TRBV4-3 and TRBJ2-7; D is perhaps TRBD2 (6 bases). V gave up 1 base and J gave up 2 bases, with 9 bases separating them. Germline lookup yields CDR1 LGHNA and CDR2 YSLEER. The CDR3 covers 14 residues.

This clonotype has only a few counts. This chain links TRBV29-1 with TRBJ2-1, with 7 bases aligning to TRBD2. V lost 8 bases to trimming and J lost 0 bases; unmatched junction nucleotides: 7. The CDR3 spans 14 residues. Germline V CDR1 and CDR2: SQVTM, ANQGSEA. The CDR3 sequence is CSSIIAGSYNEQFF. The CDR3 DNA follows: TGCAGCTCAATCATAGCGGGCTCCTACAATGAGCAGTTCTTC.

This clonotype was recorded a few times. The chain links TRBV12-3 or TRBV12-4 to TRBJ2-5, with D possibly TRBD2 on 5 matching bases. V was shortened by 2 bases and J by 4 bases, with 11 bases between the two germline ends. This CDR3 contains 14 residues. This CDR3 reads CASSLSSSVETQYF. The CDR3 region has the DNA TGTGCCAGCAGTTTATCTAGCAGCGTAGAGACCCAGTACTTC.

The chain couples TRBV20-1 to TRBJ2-3; 10 bases line up with TRBD2. Germline lookup yields CDR1 DFQATT and CDR2 SNEGSKA (reference sequence). The CDR3 runs to 16 residues. J was trimmed by 0 bases and V by 4 bases; bases with no gene match: 7. The CDR3 is CSATPGLAVSTDTQYF. The CDR3 bases are TGCAGTGCTACGCCCGGACTAGCGGTTAGCACAGATACGCAGTATTTT.

This clonotype was seen only a few times. The V call is TRBV3-1, the J call TRBJ1-1; D uncertain. Germline values: CDR1 LGHDT, CDR2 YNNKEL (reference sequence). The CDR3 is 14 residues long. Trimming cost V 3 bases and J 6 bases, with 14 bases left between them. CDR3 DNA: TGTGCCAGCAGCCATCGAGAGTTACGGCCTGAAGCTTTCTTT. This encodes CASSHRELRPEAFF.